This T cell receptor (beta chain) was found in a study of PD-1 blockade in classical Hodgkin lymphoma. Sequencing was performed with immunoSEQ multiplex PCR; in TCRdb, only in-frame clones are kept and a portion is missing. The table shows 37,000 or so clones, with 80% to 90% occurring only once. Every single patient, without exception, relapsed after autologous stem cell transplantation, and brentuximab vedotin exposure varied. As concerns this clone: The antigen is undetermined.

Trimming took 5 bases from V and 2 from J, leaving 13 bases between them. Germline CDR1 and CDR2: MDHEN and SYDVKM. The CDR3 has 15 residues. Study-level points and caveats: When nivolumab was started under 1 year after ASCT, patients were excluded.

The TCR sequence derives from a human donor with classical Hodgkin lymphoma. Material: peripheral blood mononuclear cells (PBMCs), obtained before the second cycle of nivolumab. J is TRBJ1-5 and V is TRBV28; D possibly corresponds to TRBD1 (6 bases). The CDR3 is CASSDTGSGNQPQHF. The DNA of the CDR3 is TGTGCCAGCAGTGATACAGGGTCCGGCAATCAGCCCCAGCATTTT.